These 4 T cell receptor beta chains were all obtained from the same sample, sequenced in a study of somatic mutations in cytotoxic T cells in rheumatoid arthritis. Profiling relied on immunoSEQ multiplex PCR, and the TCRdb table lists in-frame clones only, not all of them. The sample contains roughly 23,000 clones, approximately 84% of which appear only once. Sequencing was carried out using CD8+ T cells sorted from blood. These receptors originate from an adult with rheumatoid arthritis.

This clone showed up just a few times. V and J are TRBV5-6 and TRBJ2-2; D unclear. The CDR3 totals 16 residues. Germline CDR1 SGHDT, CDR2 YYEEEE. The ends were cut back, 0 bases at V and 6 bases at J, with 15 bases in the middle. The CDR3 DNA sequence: TGTGCCAGCAGCTTGGTAAATTTGAGAGGCGCCGGGGAGCTGTTTTTT. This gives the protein CASSLVNLRGAGELFF.

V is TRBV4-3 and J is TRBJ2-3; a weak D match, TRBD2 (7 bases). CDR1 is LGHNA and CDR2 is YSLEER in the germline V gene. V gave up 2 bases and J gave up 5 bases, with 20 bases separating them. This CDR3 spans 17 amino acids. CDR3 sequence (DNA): TGCGCCAGCAGCCAAAGCAGAAGGGGGGGGGCCGGAGATACGCAGTATTTT. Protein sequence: CASSQSRRGGAGDTQYF.

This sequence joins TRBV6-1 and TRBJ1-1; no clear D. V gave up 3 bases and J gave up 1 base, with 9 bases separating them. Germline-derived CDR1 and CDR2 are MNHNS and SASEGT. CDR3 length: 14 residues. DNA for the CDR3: TGTGCCAGCAGTGATCGGACGGGGAACACTGAAGCTTTCTTT. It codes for CASSDRTGNTEAFF.

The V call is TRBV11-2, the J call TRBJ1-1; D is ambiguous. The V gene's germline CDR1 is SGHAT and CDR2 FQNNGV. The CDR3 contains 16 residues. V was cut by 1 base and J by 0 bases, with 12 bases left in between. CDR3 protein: CASSLVRPLMNTEAFF. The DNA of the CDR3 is TGTGCCAGCAGCTTAGTACGCCCTCTCATGAACACTGAAGCTTTCTTT.